One sample yielded the 27 T cell receptor beta chains listed below, sequenced in a study of shared clonotypes between healthy human individuals. Repertoires were generated with immunoSEQ multiplex PCR, while TCRdb's copy carries only in-frame clones and drops some. The table includes some 1,400,000 clones, around 95% detected once. Input material: naive CD4+ T cells sorted from blood. Specified subset: CD45RA+ positively selected. These receptors came from a man aged 25 to 45 in good health.

The chain is built from TRBV28 and TRBJ1-2; D gene ambiguous. The V and J ends lost 6 bases and 6 bases respectively, with 11 bases between them. CDR3 length equals 12 residues. CDR1 is MDHEN and CDR2 is SYDVKM in the germline V gene. Here the CDR3 DNA reads TGTGCCAGCAGCGACTCCCTAAATGGCTACACCTTC. Translation: CASSDSLNGYTF.

CDR3 bases: TGCGCCAGCAGCTTAGCGGCTACAACCTACAATGAGCAGTTCTTC. This translates into CASSLAATTYNEQFF. The gene calls are TRBV5-1 and TRBJ2-1, with a possible D match to TRBD2 (5 bases). Germline CDR1 and CDR2: SGHRS and YFSETQ. The CDR3 sequence is 15 residues long. Trimming removed 2 bases from V and 2 bases from J, with 11 bases in between. Variable domain in full (rest from reference TRBV5-1 and TRBJ2-1): KAGVTQTPRYLIKTRGQQVTLSCSPISGHRSVSWYQQTPGQGLQFLFEYFSETQRNKGNFPGRFSGRQFSNSRSEMNVSTLELGDSALYLCASSLAATTYNEQFFGPGTRLTVL.

J is TRBJ1-1 and V is TRBV10-3, with no clear D. Germline V CDR1 and CDR2: ENHRY, SYGVKD. V lost 8 bases, J lost 1 base, and 11 bases lay in between. The CDR3 extends over 13 amino acids. The CDR3 reads CAIVIQPNTEAFF. In DNA, the CDR3 is TGTGCCATCGTCATACAACCGAACACTGAAGCTTTCTTT.

The chain combines TRBV4-3 with TRBJ2-7, with a possible D match to TRBD2 (6 bases). The CDR3 sequence is 14 residues long. V lost 3 bases and J lost 7, with 16 bases in between. CDR1 and CDR2 from the germline V gene are LGHNA and YSLEER. The CDR3 sequence is CASSQGRGSWEQYF. The CDR3 nucleotides are TGCGCCAGCAGCCAGGGCCGGGGGAGTTGGGAGCAGTACTTC.

The rearrangement joins TRBV28 to TRBJ2-1; 9 bases are shared with TRBD2. Losses at the gene ends were 2 bases for V and 4 bases for J; bases not matched to a gene: 3. This CDR3 has 15 residues. Per germline, CDR1 MDHEN and CDR2 SYDVKM. CDR3 amino acids: CASSLASGEYNEQFF. The CDR3 nucleotides are TGTGCCAGCAGTTTAGCTAGCGGGGAATACAATGAGCAGTTCTTC. The full variable domain, with the rest looked up from reference TRBV28 and TRBJ2-1, is DVKVTQSSRYLVKRTGEKVFLECVQDMDHENMFWYRQDPGLGLRLIYFSYDVKMKEKGDIPEGYSVSREKKERFSLILESASTNQTSMYLCASSLASGEYNEQFFGPGTRLTVL.

The chain is built from TRBV5-1 and TRBJ2-7; 7 bases match TRBD2. V trimming: 5 bases; J trimming: 5 bases; junction bases outside the gene matches: 10. Per germline, CDR1 SGHRS and CDR2 YFSETQ. This CDR3 comprises 14 residues. As DNA, the CDR3 is TGCGCCAGCAGGGTTCCTAGCGGAGGGGACGAGCAGTACTTC. This translates into CASRVPSGGDEQYF.

The chain joins TRBV5-6 to TRBJ1-1; 8 bases are shared with TRBD1. The germline gives CDR1 SGHDT, CDR2 YYEEEE. This CDR3 region has 16 residues. With V trimmed by 4 bases and J by 4 bases, 12 bases remained unmatched. DNA of the CDR3: TGTGCCAGCAGCGGTTTCAACAGGGGGTGGTCCACTGAAGCTTTCTTT. Amino acids: CASSGFNRGWSTEAFF.

Comment on this clone: The same CDR3 can be traced to other DNA sequences in this sample. This rearrangement joins TRBV9 to TRBJ2-3; 10 bases are shared with TRBD2. The CDR3 is 17 residues long. Per the germline V gene, CDR1 is SGDLS and CDR2 is YYNGEE. Trimming removed 0 bases from V and 2 bases from J; junction bases left unmatched: 6. Written as DNA, the CDR3 is TGTGCCAGCAGCGTAGATCCTAGCGGGAGAGTCACAGATACGCAGTATTTT. Translated: CASSVDPSGRVTDTQYF.

The chain joins TRBV5-8 to TRBJ2-7; D is uncertain. This CDR3 is 13 amino acids long. Deletions cut 2 bases from V and 3 bases from J, with 9 bases between. Germline-derived CDR1 and CDR2 are SGHTS and YDEGEE. The CDR3 here is CASSFGPLYEQYF. CDR3 nucleotide sequence: TGTGCCAGCAGCTTCGGGCCACTCTACGAGCAGTACTTC.

J is TRBJ2-5 and V is TRBV10-3, with 13 bases matching TRBD2. V was clipped by 10 bases and J by 0 bases; unmatched bases: 5. Germline CDR1 ENHRY, CDR2 SYGVKD. This CDR3 is built from 15 residues. The chain's CDR3 is CASEGLAGNQETQYF. CDR3 bases: TGTGCCAGCGAGGGACTAGCGGGGAACCAAGAGACCCAGTACTTC.

This rearrangement joins TRBV19 to TRBJ2-5; D ambiguous. The CDR3 spans 12 residues. Germline V gene data show CDR1 as LNHDA and CDR2 as SQIVND (reference sequence). The V gene lost 0 bases and the J gene lost 5 bases, with 4 bases spanning the gap. This CDR3 reads CASSIEGETQYF. In nucleotides, the CDR3 is TGTGCCAGTAGTATAGAGGGGGAGACCCAGTACTTC.

The J gene is TRBJ1-1, the V gene TRBV6-5; 8 bases agree with TRBD1. CDR1 is MNHEY and CDR2 is SVGAGI in the germline V gene. The V segment lost 7 bases and the J segment 8 bases; nucleotides outside the gene matches: 9. There are 13 residues in the CDR3. The chain's CDR3 is CASTNSGQGEAFF. CDR3 in DNA: TGTGCCAGCACCAATAGCGGACAGGGCGAAGCTTTCTTT.

This clone is a singleton in its sample. This rearrangement joins TRBV19 to TRBJ1-2, with D possibly matching TRBD1 (5 bases). V dropped 7 bases and J dropped 0 bases, with 18 bases sitting between them. CDR1 is LNHDA and CDR2 is SQIVND in the germline V gene (reference sequence). The CDR3 sequence is 16 residues long. The CDR3 DNA reads TGTGCCAGTACGGAGACAGTTGGGTCCGCTAACTATGGCTACACCTTC. Its protein is CASTETVGSANYGYTF.

The CDR3 nucleotides read TGTGCCAGCAGCCTCCCCGCACTGGCGGACAATGAGCAGTTCTTC. Translation: CASSLPALADNEQFF. The chain carries TRBV5-5 and TRBJ2-1; D gene ambiguous. Germline V gene lookup returns CDR1 SGHKS and CDR2 YYEKEE (reference sequence). The CDR3 spans 15 residues. The V end lost 4 bases, the J end lost 5 bases, and 16 bases lay between the germline ends. Full variable domain (outside the CDR3, taken from reference TRBV5-5 and TRBJ2-1): DAGVTQSPTHLIKTRGQQVTLRCSPISGHKSVSWYQQVLGQGPQFIFQYYEKEERGRGNFPDRFSARQFPNYSSELNVNALLLGDSALYLCASSLPALADNEQFFGPGTRLTVL.

This sequence joins TRBV5-5 and TRBJ2-7; TRBD2 matches 10 bases. CDR1 is SGHKS, CDR2 YYEKEE, per germline (reference sequence). Germline trimming cut 0 bases from V and 10 bases from J; bases unmatched to any gene: 10. The CDR3 covers 15 residues. The CDR3 bases are TGTGCCAGCAGCTTGGGAGGACTAGCGGACCTCCTTCAGTACTTC. This translates into CASSLGGLADLLQYF.

The chain employs TRBV11-2 and TRBJ2-1; 9 nucleotides line up with TRBD1. Trimming removed 1 base from V and 6 bases from J; junction bases left unmatched: 7. Germline V gene sequence: CDR1 SGHAT, CDR2 FQNNGV. The CDR3 has 16 amino acids. CDR3 in amino acids: CASSLAGTGPTNEQFF. The CDR3 nucleotides are TGTGCCAGCAGCTTAGCGGGGACAGGGCCTACCAATGAGCAGTTCTTC.

This chain joins TRBV11-2 and TRBJ2-5; 9 nucleotides match TRBD1. The germline V gene has CDR1 SGHAT and CDR2 FQNNGV. This CDR3 region has 15 residues. Trimming at V came to 3 bases and at J to 3 bases, leaving 5 bases not matched to a gene. The CDR3 DNA sequence: TGTGCCAGCAGCTTCACCCGGACAGGGGAAGAGACCCAGTACTTC. This translates into CASSFTRTGEETQYF. The full variable domain, in which reference TRBV11-2 and TRBJ2-5 provide the parts outside the CDR3, is EAGVAQSPRYKIIEKRQSVAFWCNPISGHATLYWYQQILGQGPKLLIQFQNNGVVDDSQLPKDRFSAERLKGVDSTLKIQPAKLEDSAVYLCASSFTRTGEETQYFGPGTRLLVL.

The chain has TRBV2 and TRBJ1-1; 7 bases agree with TRBD1. The germline V gene encodes CDR1 SNHLY and CDR2 FYNNEI. The CDR3 contains 14 residues. Trimming took 6 bases from V and 0 from J; bases not matched to a gene: 4. The DNA of the CDR3 is TGTGCCAGCAGAACAGACAGGGTGAACACTGAAGCTTTCTTT. Its protein is CASRTDRVNTEAFF.

Concerning this clone: This likely reflects a read error, since a far larger clone is one base away. The gene calls are TRBV4-3 and TRBJ2-1, with TRBD1 as a possible D gene (6 bases). In germline, CDR1 is LGHNA, CDR2 YSLEER. The CDR3 sequence is 14 residues long. The CDR3 region is CTSSHQSARGKQFF. In DNA, the CDR3 is TGCACCAGCAGCCATCAATCCGCGAGGGGGAAGCAGTTCTTC.

The chain employs TRBV7-2 and TRBJ2-3; tentatively, D is TRBD2 (5 bases). The V end lost 4 bases, the J end lost 4 bases, and 15 bases lay between the germline ends. The CDR3 length is 15 residues. Per germline, CDR1 SGHTA and CDR2 FQGNSA. The CDR3: CASSSSHPGADTQYF. Here the CDR3 DNA reads TGTGCCAGCAGCTCTAGCCACCCCGGTGCAGATACGCAGTATTTT. Full variable domain (outside the CDR3, taken from reference TRBV7-2 and TRBJ2-3): GAGVSQSPSNKVTEKGKDVELRCDPISGHTALYWYRQSLGQGLEFLIYFQGNSAPDKSGLPSDRFSAERTGGSVSTLTIQRTQQEDSAVYLCASSSSHPGADTQYFGPGTRLTVL.

The chain's CDR3 is CASSFSLLAGGDSYEQYF. The DNA of the CDR3 is TGCGCCAGCAGCTTTAGTCTCCTGGCGGGAGGGGACTCCTACGAGCAGTACTTC. The gene calls are TRBV5-1 and TRBJ2-7; 9 positions match TRBD2. Germline trimming cut 2 bases from V and 0 bases from J; bases unmatched to any gene: 12. Looked up from germline, CDR1 is SGHRS and CDR2 is YFSETQ. The CDR3 extends over 18 amino acids.

The chain couples TRBV6-1 to TRBJ2-1; D remains ambiguous. CDR1 is MNHNS, CDR2 SASEGT, per germline. V lost 2 bases, J lost 0 bases, and 8 bases lay in between. This CDR3 has 15 amino acids. CDR3 residues: CASSELASSYNEQFF. CDR3 nucleotide sequence: TGTGCCAGCAGTGAATTGGCTAGCTCCTACAATGAGCAGTTCTTC.

This clone appeared a few times. The genes are TRBV2 and TRBJ1-5, with D uncertain. V lost 5 bases and J 0 bases, leaving 11 bases between the germline ends. Germline-derived CDR1 and CDR2 are SNHLY and FYNNEI. This CDR3 is built from 15 residues. The DNA of the CDR3 is TGTGCCAGCAGTAGCCAGTATCATAGCAATCAGCCCCAGCATTTT. This codes for CASSSQYHSNQPQHF.

This chain connects TRBV15 to TRBJ1-1; maybe TRBD1 (5 bases). The CDR3 covers 14 residues. The germline V gene encodes CDR1 LNHNV and CDR2 YYDKDF (reference sequence). V was cut by 5 bases and J by 1 base, with 11 bases left in between. This CDR3 reads CATSGADRNTEAFF. The CDR3 DNA is TGTGCCACCAGCGGGGCAGACAGGAACACTGAAGCTTTCTTT. Supplemented by reference TRBV15 and TRBJ1-1, the full variable domain reads DAMVIQNPRYQVTQFGKPVTLSCSQTLNHNVMYWYQQKSSQAPKLLFHYYDKDFNNEADTPDNFQSRRPNTSFCFLDIRSPGLGDTAMYLCATSGADRNTEAFFGQGTRLTVV.

This clone appeared once. The chain employs TRBV19 and TRBJ2-1, with 11 bases fitting TRBD2. CDR3 length: 14 residues. Germline V lookup: CDR1 LNHDA, CDR2 SQIVND (reference sequence). V gave up 9 bases and J gave up 9 bases; unmatched junction bases: 10. CDR3 loop: CASFVSGRAGEQFF. CDR3 in DNA: TGTGCCAGCTTCGTTAGCGGGAGGGCCGGTGAGCAGTTCTTC.

This clone was counted once. Compared with germline, one end of the junction differs, possibly owing to a read error. This chain connects TRBV29-1 to TRBJ1-2, with 9 bases fitting TRBD1. Germline CDR1 and CDR2: SQVTM and ANQGSEA. There are 10 residues in the CDR3. CDR3: CSAPGTGSDF. The CDR3 nucleotides are TGCAGCGCCCCCGGGACAGGGAGCGACTTC.

This chain links TRBV4-3 with TRBJ2-2, with unresolved D. The CDR3 consists of 16 residues. Between the trimmed V and J ends, which lost 1 base and 1 base, there was a span of 10 bases. The germline CDR1 and CDR2 sequences are LGHNA and YSLEER. CDR3 loop: CASSQAESQNTGELFF. In DNA form, the CDR3 reads TGCGCCAGCAGCCAAGCAGAGTCCCAGAACACCGGGGAGCTGTTTTTT.